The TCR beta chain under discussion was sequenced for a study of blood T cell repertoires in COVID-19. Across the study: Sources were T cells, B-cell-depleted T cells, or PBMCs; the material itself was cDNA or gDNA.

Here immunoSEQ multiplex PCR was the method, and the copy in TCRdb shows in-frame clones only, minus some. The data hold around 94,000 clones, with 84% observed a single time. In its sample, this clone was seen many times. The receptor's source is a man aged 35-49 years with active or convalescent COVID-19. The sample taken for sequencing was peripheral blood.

The CDR3 region has the DNA TGTGCCAGCAAACTATTGGGTCTTCAAAATTCACCCCTCCACTTT. This translates into CASKLLGLQNSPLHF. The genes are TRBV27 and TRBJ1-6, with no clear D. The CDR3 runs to 15 residues. V lost 7 bases to trimming and J lost 7 bases, with 17 bases between them. Germline assignment: CDR1 MNHEY and CDR2 SMNVEV (reference sequence).